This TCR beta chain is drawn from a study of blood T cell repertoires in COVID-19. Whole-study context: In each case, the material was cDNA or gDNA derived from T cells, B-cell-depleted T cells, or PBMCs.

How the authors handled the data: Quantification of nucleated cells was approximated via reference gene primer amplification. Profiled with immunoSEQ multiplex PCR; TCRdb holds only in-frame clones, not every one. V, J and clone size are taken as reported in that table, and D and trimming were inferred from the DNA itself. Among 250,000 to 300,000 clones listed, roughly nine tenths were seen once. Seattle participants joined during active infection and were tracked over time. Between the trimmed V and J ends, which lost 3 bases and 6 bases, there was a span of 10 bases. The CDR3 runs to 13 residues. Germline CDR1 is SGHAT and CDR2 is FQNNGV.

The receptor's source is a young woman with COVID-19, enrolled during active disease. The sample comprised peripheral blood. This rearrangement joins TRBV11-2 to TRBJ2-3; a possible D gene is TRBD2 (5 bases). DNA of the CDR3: TGTGCCAGCAGCTTGGCGGGTCAGGATACGCAGTATTTT. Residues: CASSLAGQDTQYF.